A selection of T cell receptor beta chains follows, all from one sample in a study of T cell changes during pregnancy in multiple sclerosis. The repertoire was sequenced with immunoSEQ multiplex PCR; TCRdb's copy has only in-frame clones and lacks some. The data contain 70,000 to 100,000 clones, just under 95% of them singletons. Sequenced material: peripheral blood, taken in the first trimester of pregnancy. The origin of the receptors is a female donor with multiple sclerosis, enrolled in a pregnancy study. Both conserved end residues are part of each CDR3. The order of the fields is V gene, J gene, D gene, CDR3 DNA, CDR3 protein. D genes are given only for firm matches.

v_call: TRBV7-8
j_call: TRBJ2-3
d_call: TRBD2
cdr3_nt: TGTGCCAGCAGCCCGGCCCAACTAGCGGGGGGGCTCGGGACAGATACGCAGTATTTT
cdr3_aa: CASSPAQLAGGLGTDTQYF

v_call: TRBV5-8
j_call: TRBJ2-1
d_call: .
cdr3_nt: TGTGCCAGCAGCTCGGGAAACACAGGGATGGCCTACAATGAGCAGTTCTTC
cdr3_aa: CASSSGNTGMAYNEQFF

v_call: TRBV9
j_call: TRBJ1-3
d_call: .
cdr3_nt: TGTGCCAGCAGCCCCCGGGGGTCGGCGTATGGTGGAAACACCATATATTTT
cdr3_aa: CASSPRGSAYGGNTIYF

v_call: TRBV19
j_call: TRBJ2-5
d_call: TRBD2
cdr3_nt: TGTGCCACCCGAGCAGCGGGGGTATCTGAGACCCAGTACTTC
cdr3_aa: CATRAAGVSETQYF

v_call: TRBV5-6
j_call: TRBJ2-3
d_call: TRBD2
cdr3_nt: TGTGCCAGCAGCTCGGGAGGACCTAGCACAGATACGCAGTATTTT
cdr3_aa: CASSSGGPSTDTQYF

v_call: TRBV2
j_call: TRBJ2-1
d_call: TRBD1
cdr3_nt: TGTGCCAGCAGAGCCCCCGGGACAGCCAATGAGCAGTTCTTC
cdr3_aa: CASRAPGTANEQFF

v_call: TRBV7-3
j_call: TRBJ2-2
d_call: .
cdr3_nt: TGTGCCAGCAGTTGGACGAGGACAGCTACGAACACCGGGGAGCTGTTTTTT
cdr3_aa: CASSWTRTATNTGELFF

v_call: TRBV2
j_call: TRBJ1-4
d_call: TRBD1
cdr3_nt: TGTGCCAGCAGGCGGGACAGGGGGCGTCTAATTAACGAAAAACTGTTTTTT
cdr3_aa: CASRRDRGRLINEKLFF

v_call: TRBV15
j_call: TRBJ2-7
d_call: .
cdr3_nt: TGTGCCACCAGCAGAGATGAGACAGGCCGGTCCTACGAGCAGTACTTC
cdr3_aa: CATSRDETGRSYEQYF

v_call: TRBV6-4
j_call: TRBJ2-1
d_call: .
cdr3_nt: TGTGCCAGCAGTTCAGGGGAAAGCTCCTACAATGAGCAGTTCTTC
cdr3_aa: CASSSGESSYNEQFF

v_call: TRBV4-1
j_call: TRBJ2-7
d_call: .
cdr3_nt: TGCGCCAGCAGCTGGCGGGGGGTGGGACAGGGTACCTACGAGCAGTACTTC
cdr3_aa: CASSWRGVGQGTYEQYF

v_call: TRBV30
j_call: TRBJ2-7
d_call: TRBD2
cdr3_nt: TGTGCCTGGAGTGTACGAACTAGCGGATTCTCCTACGAGCAGTACTTC
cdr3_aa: CAWSVRTSGFSYEQYF

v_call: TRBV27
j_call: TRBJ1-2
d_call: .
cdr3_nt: TGTGCCAGCAGCCATAGCCCGACGGCCGTTGACGGCTACACCTTC
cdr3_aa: CASSHSPTAVDGYTF

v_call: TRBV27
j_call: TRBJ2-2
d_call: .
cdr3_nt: TGTGCCAGCAGTTTGGCAGGGTACACCGGGGAGCTGTTTTTT
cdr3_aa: CASSLAGYTGELFF

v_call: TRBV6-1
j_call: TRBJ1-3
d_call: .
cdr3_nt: TGTGCCAGCAGTGATACGACAAGCTCTGGAAACACCATATATTTT
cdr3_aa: CASSDTTSSGNTIYF

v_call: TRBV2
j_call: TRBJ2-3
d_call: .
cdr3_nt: TGTGCCAGCAGTGAAAAGGGTGGACTGGATACGCAGTATTTT
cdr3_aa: CASSEKGGLDTQYF

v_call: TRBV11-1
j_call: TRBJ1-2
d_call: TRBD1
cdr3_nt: TGTGCCAGCAGATCTACAGGGGGCTATGGCTACACCTTC
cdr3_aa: CASRSTGGYGYTF

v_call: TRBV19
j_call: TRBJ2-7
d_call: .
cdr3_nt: TGTGCCAGTACCCCAGGATCTTTCCTCTCCTACGAGCAGTACTTC
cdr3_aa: CASTPGSFLSYEQYF

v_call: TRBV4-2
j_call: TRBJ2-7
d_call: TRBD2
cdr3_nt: TGTGCCAGCAGCCAAGAGGAGCGGGGGTCGTACGAGCAGTACTTC
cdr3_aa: CASSQEERGSYEQYF

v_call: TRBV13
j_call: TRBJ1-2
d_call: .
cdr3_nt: TGTGCCAGCAGCTTAGGCCGAGGTAATGGCTACACCTTC
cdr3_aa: CASSLGRGNGYTF

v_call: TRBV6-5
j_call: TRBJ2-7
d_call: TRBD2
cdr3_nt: TGTGCCAGCAGTTCTCCGGGGGACTACTCCTACGAGCAGTACTTC
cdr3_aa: CASSSPGDYSYEQYF

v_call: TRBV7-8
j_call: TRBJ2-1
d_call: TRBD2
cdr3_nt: TGTGCCAGCAGCACTAGCGGGGGCTCCTACAATGAGCAGTTCTTC
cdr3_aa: CASSTSGGSYNEQFF

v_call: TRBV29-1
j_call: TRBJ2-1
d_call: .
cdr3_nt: TGCAGCGTGCCTAAACTGGGGCCCAGCTCCTACAATGAGCAGTTCTTC
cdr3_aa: CSVPKLGPSSYNEQFF

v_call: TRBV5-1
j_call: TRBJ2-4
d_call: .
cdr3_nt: TGCGCCAGCAGCTTGGGCGCATCAGCCAAAAACATTCAGTACTTC
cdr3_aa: CASSLGASAKNIQYF

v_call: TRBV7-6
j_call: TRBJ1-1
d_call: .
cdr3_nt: TGTGCCAGCAGCTCCCGAGCGGGGGGGACTGAAGCTTTCTTT
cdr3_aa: CASSSRAGGTEAFF